This T cell receptor beta chain was identified in a study of blood T cell repertoires in COVID-19. Assay used: immunoSEQ multiplex PCR; TCRdb lists only in-frame clones, some missing. The sample shows some 400,000 clones, approximately 89% of them seen only once. Germline assignment: CDR1 SGHVS and CDR2 FQNEAQ. V was clipped by 5 bases and J by 1 base, with 14 bases between them. There are 15 residues in the CDR3. The receptor was derived from a woman aged 25 to 39 who had recovered from COVID-19. This rearrangement joins TRBV7-8 to TRBJ1-1; D unresolved. The sequenced sample was PBMCs or T cells enriched from blood (not recorded which). The CDR3, as DNA: TGTGCCAGCAGCGCAAGAGGAGCGCCGAACACTGAAGCTTTCTTT. Protein: CASSARGAPNTEAFF.